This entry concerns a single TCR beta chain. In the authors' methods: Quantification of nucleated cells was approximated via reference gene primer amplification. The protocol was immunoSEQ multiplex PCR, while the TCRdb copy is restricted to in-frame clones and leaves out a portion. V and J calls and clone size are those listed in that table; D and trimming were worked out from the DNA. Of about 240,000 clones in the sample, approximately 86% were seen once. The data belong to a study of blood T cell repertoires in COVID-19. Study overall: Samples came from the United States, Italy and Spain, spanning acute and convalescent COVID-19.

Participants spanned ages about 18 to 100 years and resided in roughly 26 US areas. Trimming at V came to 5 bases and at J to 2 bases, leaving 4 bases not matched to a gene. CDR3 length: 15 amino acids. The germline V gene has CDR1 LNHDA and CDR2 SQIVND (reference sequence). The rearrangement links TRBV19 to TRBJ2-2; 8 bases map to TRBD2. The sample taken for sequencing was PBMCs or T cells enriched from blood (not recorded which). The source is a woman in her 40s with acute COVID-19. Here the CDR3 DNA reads TGTGCCAGTAGTGTGAGCGGGAGTAACACCGGGGAGCTGTTTTTT. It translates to CASSVSGSNTGELFF.